Listed below are T cell receptor beta chains from one sample, sequenced in a study of blood T cell repertoires in COVID-19. Libraries were prepared by immunoSEQ multiplex PCR; TCRdb keeps only in-frame clonotypes and omits some of them. The table has roughly 430,000 clones, around nine tenths seen once; the top ten hold 1.4%. The sequenced sample consisted of PBMCs or T cells enriched from blood (not recorded which). The receptors come from a woman between 18 and 29 years old who had been exposed to COVID-19. Each CDR3 is given with its conserved first and last residue. D genes are given only for firm matches. The size field is filled for only some rows; it gives once, few, many or a size class.

d_call clone_size j_call v_call cdr3_nt cdr3_aa
. . TRBJ1-2 TRBV28 TGTGCCAGCAGTTCTTCAGGGGCGGGCTACACCTTC CASSSSGAGYTF
TRBD2 . TRBJ2-7 TRBV28 TGTGCCAGCAGCTCGGCGTTAGCGGGGAGTAGAAACGAGCAGTACTTC CASSSALAGSRNEQYF
TRBD2 once TRBJ2-7 TRBV6-5 TGTGCCAGCAGTTTTTATAGCGGGGCCGGCTACGAGCAGTACTTC CASSFYSGAGYEQYF
. few TRBJ2-7 TRBV10-2 TGCGCCAGCAGTGACAGATCCTACGAGCAGTACTTC CASSDRSYEQYF
. . TRBJ2-1 TRBV7-2 TGTGCCAGCAGCTTAGGAGGGTGGTCCAATGAGCAGTTCTTC CASSLGGWSNEQFF
TRBD1 . TRBJ1-1 TRBV7-6 TGTGCCAGCAGCCCACAGGGGGCGCGGACTGAAGCTTTCTTT CASSPQGARTEAFF
. . TRBJ1-2 TRBV4-3 TGCGCCAGCAGCCAAGGGGGACTATACATGACCTATGGCTACACCTTC CASSQGGLYMTYGYTF
. . TRBJ1-2 TRBV5-4 TGTGCCAGCAGCGAAACAGGGTCCTATGGCTACACCTTC CASSETGSYGYTF
TRBD1 few TRBJ2-7 TRBV27 TGTGCCAGCAGTCCCACGCGGGGACAGGGATCCTCCTACGAGCAGTACTTC CASSPTRGQGSSYEQYF
TRBD1 once TRBJ1-1 TRBV4-1 TGCGCCAGCAGCCAAGATCCTGACAGGGAGAGCACTGAAGCTTTCTTT CASSQDPDRESTEAFF
TRBD2 . TRBJ2-1 TRBV7-9 TGTGCCAGCAGCTTAGCCACAGGGGTAGCGGGAGTTGTAGGGCAGTTCTTC CASSLATGVAGVVGQFF
. . TRBJ2-6 TRBV6-6 TGTGCCAGCAGTCCAAGACCCGGTTTCGGGGGGGCCAACGTCCTGACTTTC CASSPRPGFGGANVLTF
. . TRBJ2-1 TRBV18 TGTGCCAGCTCACATCTCGGACAGAGCTACAATGAGCAGTTCTTC CASSHLGQSYNEQFF
. few TRBJ1-5 TRBV5-6 TGTGCCAGCAGCTACTGGTCTATAAGCAATCAGCCCCAGCATTTT CASSYWSISNQPQHF
. . TRBJ1-2 TRBV19 TGTGCCAGTAGCACCGGGGGGACGTTGGACTATGGCTACACCTTC CASSTGGTLDYGYTF
TRBD1 . TRBJ2-7 TRBV7-2 TGTGCCAGCAGCTTAGACAGGGGGCCCTACGAGCAGTACTTC CASSLDRGPYEQYF
. . TRBJ2-7 TRBV28 TGTGCCAGCAGTCTCACAGGGAAGGGCTTCGAGCAGTACTTC CASSLTGKGFEQYF
. . TRBJ1-2 TRBV19 TGTGCCAGTAGTATCGGACCAGGGGCTAGCTATGGCTACACCTTC CASSIGPGASYGYTF
. . TRBJ1-5 TRBV5-5 TGTGCCAGCAGCTCAGGACGACAGGTTAATCAGCCCCAGCATTTT CASSSGRQVNQPQHF
. . TRBJ2-5 TRBV4-2 TGTGCCAGCAGCCCAACAGGGATGGAGACCCAGTACTTC CASSPTGMETQYF
. . TRBJ2-7 TRBV5-1 TGCGCCAGCAGCTTGGCGGTACTCTACGAGCAGTACTTC CASSLAVLYEQYF
. . TRBJ1-3 TRBV6-1 TGTGCCAGCAGTCACGGACAGAGATCAAACACCATATATTTT CASSHGQRSNTIYF
. . TRBJ1-5 TRBV28 TGTGCCAGCAGTCCGATGCGACAGGCTAGCAATCAGCCCCAGCATTTT CASSPMRQASNQPQHF
TRBD1 . TRBJ1-2 TRBV30 TGTGCCTGGAGCCGGGGACAGGCCTATGGCTACACCTTC CAWSRGQAYGYTF
TRBD1 . TRBJ2-7 TRBV4-2 TGTGCCAGCAGCCAAGGAACTCCGGGACAGGGTCACGAGCAGTACTTC CASSQGTPGQGHEQYF
TRBD1 . TRBJ2-7 TRBV5-1 TGCGCCAGCAGCTTGGAGGGACAGGGGCCTGGGAGTGACGAGCAGTACTTC CASSLEGQGPGSDEQYF
TRBD1 . TRBJ1-1 TRBV10-1 TGCGCCAGCAGTTTCGGACAGGGCTGGGGGAGCACTGAAGCTTTCTTT CASSFGQGWGSTEAFF
TRBD1 . TRBJ1-6 TRBV9 TGTGCCAGCAGCGCCCCTCCGGGACAGAATAATTCACCCCTCCACTTT CASSAPPGQNNSPLHF
. . TRBJ1-1 TRBV4-1 TGCGCCAGCAGCCAAGATAATGGGTTAGGGGTCTCTGAAGCTTTCTTT CASSQDNGLGVSEAFF
. . TRBJ1-2 TRBV28 TGTGCCAGCAGTTTAGGTTCGGGTGGCTACACCTTC CASSLGSGGYTF
. . TRBJ2-7 TRBV3-1/TRBV3-2 TGTGCCAGCAGTTTCTCGTCCTACGAGCAGTACTTC CASSFSSYEQYF
. . TRBJ1-5 TRBV12-1 TGTGCCAGCAGCCAGGGACAGGCGAAAATCTATCAGCCCCAGCATTTT CASSQGQAKIYQPQHF
. . TRBJ1-3 TRBV6-5 TGTGCCAGCAGAGCCGAACTGTCCGCTGGAAACACCATATATTTT CASRAELSAGNTIYF
. . TRBJ2-2 TRBV5-4 TGTGCCAGCAGCGCAGGGAACACCGGGGAGCTGTTTTTT CASSAGNTGELFF
TRBD2 . TRBJ2-7 TRBV28 TGTGCCAGCTATGCCGCGGGAGGGAACTACGAGCAGTACTTC CASYAAGGNYEQYF
. . TRBJ2-1 TRBV27 TGTGCCAGCAGTTTAGGACCCCCGGGAGTGTCCTACAATGAGCAGTTCTTC CASSLGPPGVSYNEQFF
. once TRBJ2-2 TRBV28 TGTGCCAGCAGTTTTTCGCGACAGAGCAACACCGGGGAGCTGTTTTTT CASSFSRQSNTGELFF
. . TRBJ2-5 TRBV28 TGTGCCAGCAGTTTCGTGGCGGGGGCCGACCAAGAGACCCAGTACTTC CASSFVAGADQETQYF
. . TRBJ1-2 TRBV10-2 TGCGCCAGCAGTGGCTTGCGGGGGGGCGATGGCTACACCTTC CASSGLRGGDGYTF
TRBD1 . TRBJ1-5 TRBV4-1 TGCGCCAGCAGCCCACGAAGGAGCTCCGGGACAGCAAATCAGCCCCAGCATTTT CASSPRRSSGTANQPQHF
. . TRBJ2-2 TRBV6-1 TGTGCCAGCAGTGAAGCAGGGGCAGCTTTAACCGGGGAGCTGTTTTTT CASSEAGAALTGELFF
. . TRBJ1-2 TRBV27 TGTGCCAGCAGTTTATTGACGGGGGGCTATGGCTACACCTTC CASSLLTGGYGYTF
TRBD2 . TRBJ2-3 TRBV2 TGTGCCAGCAGTGTCGGGACTAGCGGAACAGATACGCAGTATTTT CASSVGTSGTDTQYF
TRBD1 . TRBJ2-3 TRBV5-1 TGCGCCAGCAGCACGGGACAGATCACAGATACGCAGTATTTT CASSTGQITDTQYF
. . TRBJ1-3 TRBV14 TGTGCCAGCAGCCAAGATTCCCACAGCCCATACTCTGGAAACACCATATATTTT CASSQDSHSPYSGNTIYF
. . TRBJ2-2 TRBV5-1 TGCGCCAGCAGCTTGGCTCAGGGTCGGACCGGGGAGCTGTTTTTT CASSLAQGRTGELFF
. . TRBJ1-1 TRBV7-3 TGTGCCAGCAGCTTAAACAGGGACACTGAAGCTTTCTTT CASSLNRDTEAFF
. . TRBJ1-1 TRBV4-1 TGCGCCAGCAGCCAAGGCAGGGAGGGCACTGAAGCTTTCTTT CASSQGREGTEAFF
. . TRBJ1-3 TRBV10-3 TGTGCCACACAGTTCGGCTCTGGAAACACCATATATTTT CATQFGSGNTIYF
. . TRBJ2-1 TRBV7-2 TGTGCCAGCAGCCCAGGGTTACCTGAGCAGTTCTTC CASSPGLPEQFF
TRBD1 . TRBJ1-1 TRBV28 TGTGCCAGCAGTCGGGGGGACAGGGTTATGAACACTGAAGCTTTCTTT CASSRGDRVMNTEAFF
. . TRBJ2-2 TRBV5-1 TGCGCCAGCAGCTTGGTTGGGGCGGACACCGGGGAGCTGTTTTTT CASSLVGADTGELFF
TRBD1 . TRBJ2-7 TRBV7-6 TGTGCCAGCAGCTTAGGCCTCGGGACAGGGGGCTACGAGCAGTACTTC CASSLGLGTGGYEQYF
TRBD1 few TRBJ2-7 TRBV18 TGTGCCAGCTCACCTGCAGGGGGATACGAGCAGTACTTC CASSPAGGYEQYF
TRBD1 . TRBJ1-2 TRBV12-3/TRBV12-4 TGTGCCAGCAGAATGACAGGGGTTGGCTACACCTTC CASRMTGVGYTF
. . TRBJ1-6 TRBV27 TGTGCCAGCAGGGTGGACTGGAGCTCCTATAATTCACCCCTCCACTTT CASRVDWSSYNSPLHF
. . TRBJ1-3 TRBV3-1/TRBV3-2 TGTGCCAGCAGCCAAGATTCCGGGGCTGGAAACACCATATATTTT CASSQDSGAGNTIYF